This T cell receptor beta chain was profiled in a study of blood T cell repertoires in COVID-19. Across the whole study: Acute and convalescent COVID-19 samples came from the United States, Italy and Spain. PBMCs, B-cell-depleted T cells, or T cells were the source of the cDNA or gDNA that made up the material.

Authors' data handling: How many nucleated cells were present was estimated from reference gene primer amplification. Clones were read by immunoSEQ multiplex PCR, and TCRdb kept only the in-frame ones, dropping some. V and J calls and clone size are as listed in that table; D and trimming were resolved from the DNA. The sample shows around 250,000 clones, around 86% of them seen only once. CDR1 and CDR2 from the germline V gene are SSHAT and FNYEAQ (reference sequence). The CDR3 covers 17 residues. Losses at the gene ends were 6 bases for V and 4 bases for J; bases not matched to a gene: 8. Sequences were obtained from peripheral blood. This chain uses TRBV7-7 with TRBJ2-5, with TRBD2 identical over 16 bases. The sequence came from a man between 18 and 35 years old with active or convalescent COVID-19. The DNA of the CDR3 is TGTGCCAGCAGAGCCGGGACTAGCGGGGGGGCCGGAGAGACCCAGTACTTC. Encoded protein: CASRAGTSGGAGETQYF.